This T cell receptor beta chain was sequenced in a study of shared clonotypes between healthy human individuals (dated by TCRdb to 2018 to 2020). Regarding the research as a whole: Three men and a couple of women, aged 18 to 49 years, made up the cohort. To estimate repertoire size and how much clonotype sharing occurs between individuals, the study deeply sequenced the blood TCR repertoires of several healthy adults. Leukapheresis yielded between about 0.85 and 10 billion PBMCs per donor. To increase sequencing depth and limit assay-specific biases, TCR repertoire library preparation and sequencing were carried out by different laboratories using diverse techniques. For each donor, CD4 naive and CD4 memory were each given three plates, CD8 naive was given two plates, and CD8 memory was given one plate. The full study reports these points: Sampling was limited to blood, and TCR repertoires in tissue likely differ from TCR repertoires in blood. The small number of donors limited the genetic and exposure-history diversity represented. Naive subsets generally had larger estimated clonotype richness than memory subsets did. Even with the large sequencing depth, rarefaction of the sorted-subset datasets indicated that sequencing was incomplete. Compared with non-shared clonotypes, the clonotypes found in all four sorted-subset donors had higher generation probabilities. Across a handful of donors, about 5% of naive CD4, 3% to 3.5% of naive CD8, 2.3% of memory CD4, and about 0.4% of memory CD8 clonotypes were shared. Pairwise subsampling indicated that sequencing depth was expected to affect the degree of clonotype sharing among donors.

Taken from cysteine to phenylalanine, the CDR3 has 13 residues. Of the read, only the CDR3 DNA is kept; its 39 bases are in frame from base 1. Based on the germline V gene, the CDR1 and CDR2 sequences are SGHRS and YFSETQ. V and J lose 5 bases and 1 base, and a span of 8 bases separates them. TCR CDR3 regions were amplified from genomic DNA by multiplex PCR using the deep immunoSEQ assay. Extracted genomic DNA from each cell subset was spread evenly across all wells of several immunoSEQ 96-well plates, with each plate serving as a replicate. For sorted subsets, 200 to 250 ng genomic DNA, equal to 30,000 to 35,000 T cell genomes, was loaded into each replicate PCR. Purified libraries were quantified with a Qubit 3.0 fluorometer, sized on a Bioanalyzer 2100, and re-quantified with the KAPA Library Quantification kit. Each immunoSEQ 96-well plate was sequenced on its own single-read 150-cycle Illumina NextSeq 550 flow cell. As for how the authors treated the data: Because the immunoSEQ output included only junctional sequences and no quality scores, the filtering could not be the same as the filtering used for full-length reads. Sequences were annotated with PyIR, a Python wrapper for IgBLAST v1.9, using IMGT germline references to assign V/J genes and CDR3. Reads were filtered out if the reads had weak V/J assignments (E-value above 1e-6), no CDR3, stop codons, out-of-frame junctions, or ambiguous translated residues. V3J clonotypes were defined by identical inferred V gene, J gene, and CDR3 amino acid sequence. To compute the percentage overlap between repertoires, the number of shared unique clonotypes was divided by the size of the smaller repertoire. Richness of each repertoire was evaluated using RTK rarefaction, the Chao1 estimator, and Recon v2.1 estimates of unobserved clonotypes. Generation probabilities were computed with OLGA for all TCRbeta clonotypes obtained by the gDNA method from a handful of donors. The immuneACCESS repertoire file appears here via TCRdb, limited to in-frame rearrangements. These files lack a portion of the clones; in checked studies, under half of the deficit traces to unresolved V genes, and the cause of the others is not known. V and J calls plus clone size are reproduced from that table; the DNA served to infer D and trimming. Here the sample has under 600,000 clones; about 97% occur a single time. The ten top clones hold about 0.06% of the sample.

On this clone: The specificity of this receptor is unknown. No much larger clone exists at a distance of one base, and base qualities are not known. The identical CDR3 is also encoded by other nucleotide sequences in the sample.

Healthy HIV-negative adults with no recently reported acute infections or vaccinations were included as donors. All donors were Caucasian adults living in Nashville, Tennessee, USA. CD4+ T cells were enriched by magnetic negative selection; naive cells were then positively selected on CD45RA, and the negative fraction formed the memory subset. Blood was collected by leukapheresis, and PBMCs were isolated by Ficoll-Histopaque density gradient centrifugation and then cryopreserved in liquid nitrogen vapor phase. Analytical flow cytometry was used to check the purity and quantity of each magnetically sorted T cell population. Each sorted fraction had its genomic DNA isolated and then quantified by UV absorbance on a Nanodrop 2000c.

The V gene is TRBV5-1 and the J gene is TRBJ2-3; the D gene remains uncertain. Sequenced material: naive CD4+ T cells sorted from blood. Reading the label with the study, this specimen's cell subset or site is: CD45RA+ positively selected. This receptor was identified in a woman between 25 and 40 years old in good health. This receptor has the CDR3 CASRSGGTDTQYF. Here is the DNA: TGCGCCAGCAGGAGTGGGGGCACAGATACGCAGTATTTT.